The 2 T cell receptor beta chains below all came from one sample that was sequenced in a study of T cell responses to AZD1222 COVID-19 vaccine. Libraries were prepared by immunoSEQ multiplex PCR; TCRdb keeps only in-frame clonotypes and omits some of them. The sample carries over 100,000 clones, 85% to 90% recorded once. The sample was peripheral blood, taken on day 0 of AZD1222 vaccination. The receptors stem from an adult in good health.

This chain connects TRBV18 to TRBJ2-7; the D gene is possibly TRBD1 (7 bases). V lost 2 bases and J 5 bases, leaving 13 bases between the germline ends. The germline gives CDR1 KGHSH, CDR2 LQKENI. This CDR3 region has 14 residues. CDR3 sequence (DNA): TGTGCCAGCTCACCAAACAGGGGAGGACACGAGCAGTACTTC. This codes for CASSPNRGGHEQYF. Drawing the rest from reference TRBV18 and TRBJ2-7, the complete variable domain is NAGVMQNPRHLVRRRGQEARLRCSPMKGHSHVYWYRQLPEEGLKFMVYLQKENIIDESGMPKERFSAEFPKEGPSILRIQQVVRGDSAAYFCASSPNRGGHEQYFGPGTRLTVT.

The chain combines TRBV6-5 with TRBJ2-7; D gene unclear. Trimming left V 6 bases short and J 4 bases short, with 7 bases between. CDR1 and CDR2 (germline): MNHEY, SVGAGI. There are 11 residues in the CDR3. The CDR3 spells CASSLNYEQYF. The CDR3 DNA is TGTGCCAGCAGCCTGAATTACGAGCAGTACTTC.